Below, 13 T cell receptor beta chains from the same sample are listed, as sequenced in a study of OX40 agonist ivuxolimab in advanced cancers. TCRdb keeps only in-frame clones here, not all; method: immunoSEQ multiplex PCR. The table lists roughly 92,000 clones, more than 85% of them singletons. Sequenced here: CD4+ or CD8+ T cells sorted from blood, sampled in a trial of the OX40 agonist ivuxolimab. The receptors were gathered from an adult with an advanced solid tumor such as melanoma, head and neck, liver or kidney cancer.

This chain links TRBV6-6 with TRBJ2-7; D perhaps matches TRBD2 (6 bases). V was trimmed by 5 bases and J by 1 base, leaving 6 bases between them. Germline values: CDR1 MNHNY, CDR2 SVGAGI (reference sequence). There are 12 residues in the CDR3. The CDR3 here is CASSRESYEQYF. The DNA for the CDR3 is TGTGCCAGCAGTCGGGAGTCCTACGAGCAGTACTTC.

The V call is TRBV29-1, the J call TRBJ2-3, with D possibly being TRBD1 (6 bases). Trimming stripped 1 base from V and 6 bases from J, with 8 bases between. Germline V gene data show CDR1 as SQVTM and CDR2 as ANQGSEA. The CDR3 is 12 residues long. CDR3 region: CSVEVGADTQYF. The CDR3 nucleotides read TGCAGCGTTGAAGTGGGGGCGGATACGCAGTATTTT.

The gene calls are TRBV4-1 and TRBJ2-7; no definite D call. The CDR3 sequence is 15 residues long. Germline V gene sequence: CDR1 MGHRA, CDR2 YSYEKL. Trimming left V 1 base short and J 0 bases short, with 10 bases between. Here the CDR3 reads CASSQGSDSSYEQYF. The CDR3 nucleotides are TGCGCCAGCAGCCAAGGTTCGGATAGCTCCTACGAGCAGTACTTC.

The CDR3 coding sequence is TGCAGCGTGGACCCGAGGGCCAGGGATACGCAGTATTTT. This gives the protein CSVDPRARDTQYF. The rearrangement joins TRBV29-1 to TRBJ2-3; D perhaps matches TRBD2 (5 bases). CDR1 SQVTM and CDR2 ANQGSEA come from the germline V gene. Between the trimmed V and J ends, which lost 6 bases and 6 bases, there was a span of 16 bases. This CDR3 has 13 residues.

The chain couples TRBV4-3 to TRBJ1-2; possible D gene TRBD1, 5 bases. The CDR3 consists of 15 residues. CDR1 is LGHNA and CDR2 is YSLEER in the germline V gene. V lost 1 base to trimming and J lost 1 base, with 10 bases between them. CDR3 sequence: CASSQVTDLNYGYTF. The CDR3 DNA reads as TGCGCCAGCAGCCAAGTGACAGACCTTAACTATGGCTACACCTTC.

The chain is built from TRBV7-8 and TRBJ2-3, with 7 positions matching TRBD2. Germline CDR1 reads SGHVS; CDR2 reads FQNEAQ. V dropped 4 bases and J dropped 4; count of bases not matched to a gene: 11. CDR3 size: 16 residues. This CDR3 reads CASSSWAGERADTQYF. Here the CDR3 DNA reads TGTGCCAGCAGCTCCTGGGCGGGGGAGAGAGCAGATACGCAGTATTTT.

V is TRBV10-1 and J is TRBJ1-1; TRBD1 aligns across 11 bases. The germline V gene encodes CDR1 WNHNN and CDR2 SYGVQD (reference sequence). With V trimmed by 2 bases and J by 2 bases, 16 bases remained unmatched. CDR3 length equals 20 residues. CDR3 in amino acids: CASSEGSRTGGRWHNTEAFF. Written as DNA, the CDR3 is TGCGCCAGCAGTGAGGGATCCCGGACAGGGGGCCGGTGGCATAACACTGAAGCTTTCTTT.

The chain employs TRBV4-1 and TRBJ1-2; D remains ambiguous. The CDR3 sequence is 15 residues long. V dropped 0 bases and J dropped 2 bases, with 10 bases sitting between them. Germline V gene lookup returns CDR1 MGHRA and CDR2 YSYEKL. CDR3 loop: CASSQEYHSNYGYTF. The CDR3 DNA is TGCGCCAGCAGCCAAGAGTACCACTCCAACTATGGCTACACCTTC.

This chain uses TRBV27 with TRBJ2-1; 8 bases match TRBD2. In germline, CDR1 is MNHEY, CDR2 SMNVEV (reference sequence). The J segment lost 0 bases and the V segment lost 5 bases, leaving 15 bases of the junction unmatched. This CDR3 region has 19 residues. As DNA, the CDR3 is TGTGCCAGCAGTCCATTGCGGGGGGATGGGGCCAGCTCCTACAATGAGCAGTTCTTC. Protein: CASSPLRGDGASSYNEQFF.

The J gene is TRBJ2-1, the V gene TRBV19; 13 bases fit TRBD2. V was clipped by 1 base and J by 3 bases; unmatched bases: 12. The CDR3 has 20 amino acids. Per germline, CDR1 LNHDA and CDR2 SQIVND (reference sequence). The CDR3 here is CASSIAFRTSGGPYYNEQFF. Here the CDR3 DNA reads TGTGCCAGTAGTATAGCATTTCGGACTAGCGGGGGCCCTTACTACAATGAGCAGTTCTTC.

The chain links TRBV27 to TRBJ2-2, with D possibly matching TRBD1 (6 bases). The CDR3 covers 11 residues. Germline V gene data show CDR1 as MNHEY and CDR2 as SMNVEV (reference sequence). The ends were cut back, 8 bases at V and 8 bases at J, with 9 bases in the middle. The CDR3 DNA reads TGTGCCAGCCTAGGGGGAGGGGAGCTGTTTTTT. Translation gives CASLGGGELFF.

This clone was detected only once. V is TRBV28 and J is TRBJ1-2; TRBD1 matches 9 bases. V dropped 4 bases and J dropped 4; count of bases not matched to a gene: 10. Germline CDR1 is MDHEN and CDR2 is SYDVKM. CDR3 size: 16 residues. CDR3: CASSSPRDRARYGYTF. The CDR3 DNA follows: TGTGCCAGCAGTTCGCCTCGGGACAGGGCCCGCTATGGCTACACCTTC.

This clone has just one count. V and J are TRBV7-9 and TRBJ2-5, with D hard to call. Germline CDR1 SEHNR, CDR2 FQNEAQ (reference sequence). The CDR3 sequence is 13 residues long. V was cut by 3 bases and J by 5 bases, with 10 bases left in between. The CDR3 sequence: CASSLFEKETQYF. CDR3 DNA: TGTGCCAGCAGCTTGTTTGAAAAGGAGACCCAGTACTTC.